One and the same sample provided the 20 T cell receptor beta chains below, sequenced in a study of blood T cell repertoires in COVID-19. Generated by immunoSEQ multiplex PCR, the TCRdb table keeps only in-frame clones and is missing some. The sample has just under 65,000 clones, around 80% seen once. The sequencing sample was made of peripheral blood. Every receptor here comes from a man aged 55 to 70 with COVID-19, enrolled during active disease.

The CDR3 sequence is CASSPRDSEDEQFF. As DNA, the CDR3 is TGCGCCAGCAGCCCCCGGGACAGCGAGGATGAGCAGTTCTTC. The V and J genes are TRBV5-1 and TRBJ2-1; TRBD1 aligns across 7 bases. The germline V gene has CDR1 SGHRS and CDR2 YFSETQ. The CDR3 loop spans 14 amino acids. With V trimmed by 4 bases and J by 8 bases, 9 bases remained unmatched.

The chain is built from TRBV5-1 and TRBJ2-6; D is ambiguous. With 5 bases removed from V and 0 bases from J, the gap between germline ends came to 6 bases. Germline V gene data show CDR1 as SGHRS and CDR2 as YFSETQ. This CDR3 spans 14 amino acids. The DNA of the CDR3 is TGCGCCAGCAGTAATCCCTCTGGGGCCAACGTCCTGACTTTC. Amino acids: CASSNPSGANVLTF.

The V gene is TRBV19, the J gene TRBJ2-1; possibly TRBD2 for D (5 bases). Per germline, CDR1 LNHDA and CDR2 SQIVND (reference sequence). The CDR3 has 12 amino acids. The ends were cut back, 6 bases at V and 10 bases at J, with 13 bases in the middle. CDR3 bases: TGTGCCAGTAGGGGGAGCCTAGCCGAGCAGTTCTTC. It translates to CASRGSLAEQFF.

In this sample, this clone turned up once. The chain is built from TRBV9 and TRBJ1-2; a possible D gene is TRBD1 (6 bases). V was trimmed by 1 base and J by 4 bases, leaving 11 bases between them. Germline V gene lookup returns CDR1 SGDLS and CDR2 YYNGEE. The CDR3 extends over 14 amino acids. CDR3 sequence (DNA): TGTGCCAGCAGCGTACAGGACAGCTCCTATGGCTACACCTTC. Translation gives CASSVQDSSYGYTF.

This clone was seen only a few times. This chain uses TRBV29-1 with TRBJ2-7, with 9 bases lining up with TRBD1. This CDR3 spans 14 amino acids. Trimming cost V 2 bases and J 1 base; bases outside gene matches: 3. Germline V gene lookup returns CDR1 SQVTM and CDR2 ANQGSEA. CDR3 coding DNA: TGCAGCGTTGAATTTGGACAGGGGTCCTACGAGCAGTACTTC. Residues: CSVEFGQGSYEQYF.

The chain uses TRBV7-3 and TRBJ2-2, with 7 nucleotides matching TRBD2. Losses at the gene ends were 6 bases for V and 5 bases for J; bases not matched to a gene: 9. Germline assignment: CDR1 SGHTA and CDR2 FQGTGA. The CDR3 loop spans 15 amino acids. DNA of the CDR3: TGTGCCAGCAGTTTGGGCGGGAGAAGAACCGGGGAGCTGTTTTTT. Translating gives CASSLGGRRTGELFF.

The chain has TRBV5-4 and TRBJ2-5; 7 nucleotides line up with TRBD2. This CDR3 is built from 13 residues. V dropped 1 base and J dropped 5; count of bases not matched to a gene: 2. Germline CDR1 reads SGHNT; CDR2 reads YYREEE (reference sequence). The CDR3 DNA reads TGTGCCAGCAGCTTGCCCGGGAGGGAGACCCAGTACTTC. Its translation: CASSLPGRETQYF. The full variable domain, rest sourced from reference TRBV5-4 and TRBJ2-5, is ETGVTQSPTHLIKTRGQQVTLRCSSQSGHNTVSWYQQALGQGPQFIFQYYREEENGRGNFPPRFSGLQFPNYSSELNVNALELDDSALYLCASSLPGRETQYFGPGTRLLVL.

For this clone: The sample has other DNA sequences that encode this CDR3 too. V gene TRBV3-1 (or the pseudogene TRBV3-2) combines with J gene TRBJ1-1; perhaps TRBD1 as D (5 bases). CDR1 is LGHDT, CDR2 YNNKEL, per germline (reference sequence). Trimming left V 4 bases short and J 1 base short, with 7 bases between. This CDR3 spans 13 amino acids. The CDR3 sequence is CASSRGGNTEAFF. The CDR3 nucleotides read TGTGCCAGCAGCCGGGGCGGGAACACTGAAGCTTTCTTT.

The rearrangement links TRBV5-5 to TRBJ2-6; D not resolved. The CDR3 contains 15 residues. The V end was cut by 5 bases, the J end by 0 bases, with 9 bases between. Germline V gives CDR1 SGHKS, CDR2 YYEKEE (reference sequence). The CDR3 here is CASRPGRSGANVLTF. Written as DNA, the CDR3 is TGTGCCAGCAGACCAGGCCGCTCTGGGGCCAACGTCCTGACTTTC.

The chain links TRBV5-1 to TRBJ2-2; tentative D call: TRBD2 (6 bases). This CDR3 has 14 amino acids. The V gene's germline CDR1 is SGHRS and CDR2 YFSETQ. V was clipped by 5 bases and J by 9 bases, with 17 bases between them. DNA for the CDR3: TGCGCCAGCAGGGAGTCTCCTCGGGAGCGGGAGCTGTTTTTT. Protein product: CASRESPRERELFF.

J is TRBJ2-1 and V is TRBV9; 15 bases are shared with TRBD2. Trimming removed 5 bases from V and 9 bases from J; junction bases left unmatched: 3. Germline assignment: CDR1 SGDLS and CDR2 YYNGEE. The CDR3 runs to 14 residues. The CDR3 spells CASSLGLAGGEQFF. The CDR3 DNA is TGTGCCAGCAGTTTGGGACTAGCGGGGGGTGAGCAGTTCTTC.

This chain links TRBV11-1 with TRBJ1-4; no definite D call. From germline, CDR1 is SGHAT and CDR2 FQDESV (reference sequence). The CDR3 runs 15 residues. V shed 5 bases and J shed 0 bases, with 10 bases lying between them. CDR3 nucleotide sequence: TGTGCCAGCAGCGCGACGGAGGCAACTAATGAAAAACTGTTTTTT. This sequence encodes CASSATEATNEKLFF.

The rearrangement joins TRBV11-3 to TRBJ2-1; possible D gene TRBD1, 7 bases. Germline CDR1 SGHNT, CDR2 YENEEA. V was clipped by 4 bases and J by 5 bases, with 18 bases between them. The CDR3 covers 16 residues. The CDR3 nucleotides are TGTGCCAGCAGCTGGGGGGTGACAGGGAGTCACAATGAGCAGTTCTTC. It specifies CASSWGVTGSHNEQFF.

The chain joins TRBV11-2 to TRBJ1-2; tentatively, D is TRBD1 (5 bases). The V end was cut by 1 base, the J end by 5 bases, with 11 bases between. The CDR3 is made up of 14 amino acids. Germline V gene sequence: CDR1 SGHAT, CDR2 FQNNGV. CDR3 in DNA: TGTGCCAGCAGCTTAGGGGGCAGCTTATATGGCTACACCTTC. It specifies CASSLGGSLYGYTF.

This clone occurred a few times. This chain joins TRBV11-2 and TRBJ1-6; TRBD1 matches 10 bases. Trimming took 8 bases from V and 5 from J; bases not matched to a gene: 0. From germline, CDR1 is SGHAT and CDR2 FQNNGV. This CDR3 region has 13 residues. CDR3 DNA: TGTGCCAGCGGACAGGGGGATAATTCACCCCTCCACTTT. As protein: CASGQGDNSPLHF.

V gene TRBV28 combines with J gene TRBJ1-1, with TRBD1 matching 9 bases. The J segment lost 3 bases and the V segment lost 6 bases, leaving 2 bases of the junction unmatched. CDR3 length equals 13 residues. Germline V gene sequence: CDR1 MDHEN, CDR2 SYDVKM. CDR3 nucleotide sequence: TGTGCCAGCAGAAGACAGGGGGACACTGAAGCTTTCTTT. Its protein is CASRRQGDTEAFF. Drawing the rest from reference TRBV28 and TRBJ1-1, the complete variable domain is DVKVTQSSRYLVKRTGEKVFLECVQDMDHENMFWYRQDPGLGLRLIYFSYDVKMKEKGDIPEGYSVSREKKERFSLILESASTNQTSMYLCASRRQGDTEAFFGQGTRLTVV.

Only a few counts were recorded for this clone. J is TRBJ2-1 and V is TRBV27, with a weak D call TRBD1 (5 bases). The V end lost 6 bases, the J end lost 2 bases, and 14 bases lay between the germline ends. Per the germline V gene, CDR1 is MNHEY and CDR2 is SMNVEV (reference sequence). The length of the CDR3 is 15 residues. CDR3 nucleotide sequence: TGTGCCAGCAGAGCTTATACAGGACCCTACAATGAGCAGTTCTTC. Translating gives CASRAYTGPYNEQFF.

The chain is built from TRBV7-6 and TRBJ2-7; D is uncertain. The germline CDR1 and CDR2 sequences are SGHVS and FNYEAQ. This CDR3 spans 15 amino acids. V was trimmed by 2 bases and J by 1 base, leaving 12 bases between them. CDR3 DNA: TGTGCCAGCAGCTTACTGGGCGAGAGATCCTACGAGCAGTACTTC. Translating it yields CASSLLGERSYEQYF.

This clone was found a few times. This chain links TRBV19 with TRBJ1-2, with D perhaps TRBD1 (6 bases). Germline CDR1 and CDR2: LNHDA and SQIVND (reference sequence). The ends were cut back, 3 bases at V and 4 bases at J, with 12 bases in the middle. CDR3 length: 14 residues. Here the CDR3 reads CASSIPTGSYGYTF. The CDR3 coding sequence is TGTGCCAGTAGTATCCCAACAGGGAGCTATGGCTACACCTTC.

V gene TRBV24-1 combines with J gene TRBJ2-7; possible D gene TRBD2, 5 bases. V shed 1 base and J shed 6 bases, with 9 bases lying between them. Germline CDR1 KGHDR, CDR2 SFDVKD. The CDR3 totals 13 residues. This CDR3 reads CATSDFAGIEQYF. The CDR3 DNA sequence: TGTGCCACCAGTGATTTCGCGGGTATCGAGCAGTACTTC.